These 8 T cell receptor beta chains came from one sample sequenced in a study of T cells in localized non-small cell lung cancer. Repertoires were generated with immunoSEQ multiplex PCR, while TCRdb's copy carries only in-frame clones and drops some. Altogether 1,800 or so clones are present, around 40% being singletons, with the ten largest covering around 10%. The specimen comprised lung tumor tissue, sampled before any cancer treatment. The receptors stem from a female donor aged 60 or older with stage I lung adenocarcinoma.

The chain is built from TRBV28 and TRBJ1-3; D not resolved. The CDR3 loop spans 13 amino acids. V was shortened by 6 bases and J by 0 bases, with 6 bases between the two germline ends. The germline V gene encodes CDR1 MDHEN and CDR2 SYDVKM. DNA of the CDR3: TGTGCCAGCAGCGTCATCTCTGGAAACACCATATATTTT. This codes for CASSVISGNTIYF.

The chain uses TRBV7-6 and TRBJ2-3; the match to TRBD2 covers 10 bases. J gave up 2 bases and V 5 bases, and 7 bases lay outside the gene matches. Germline CDR1 and CDR2: SGHVS and FNYEAQ. This CDR3 contains 16 residues. In DNA, the CDR3 is TGTGCCAGCAGCCGTTTGACTAGCGGGTACACAGATACGCAGTATTTT. Protein: CASSRLTSGYTDTQYF.

This clone was detected a few times. The gene calls are TRBV11-3 and TRBJ2-3; D ambiguous. The V gene's germline CDR1 is SGHNT and CDR2 YENEEA. This CDR3 spans 16 amino acids. Trimming pared 5 bases from V and 1 base from J, leaving 16 bases between. The CDR3 loop is CASSVDPSPGTDTQYF. The DNA for the CDR3 is TGTGCCAGCAGCGTCGACCCCTCCCCGGGCACAGATACGCAGTATTTT.

This clone was seen only a few times. The J gene is TRBJ1-5, the V gene TRBV28; possibly TRBD1 for D (5 bases). The CDR3 totals 19 residues. V was trimmed by 5 bases and J by 2 bases, leaving 25 bases between them. CDR1 and CDR2 from the germline V gene are MDHEN and SYDVKM. The CDR3, as DNA: TGTGCCAGCAGTATTTCCAGGGTAGGGAAGGATTTGCGCAATCAGCCCCAGCATTTT. Amino acid sequence: CASSISRVGKDLRNQPQHF.

The V gene is TRBV4-1, the J gene TRBJ2-7; D is perhaps TRBD2 (6 bases). V was cut by 1 base and J by 8 bases, with 12 bases left in between. The CDR3 runs to 13 residues. Germline lookup yields CDR1 MGHRA and CDR2 YSYEKL. CDR3 DNA sequence: TGCGCCAGCAGCCAAGCCTCTAGCGATCAGCAGTACTTC. It specifies CASSQASSDQQYF.

The gene calls are TRBV6-8 and TRBJ1-3; D remains ambiguous. With 0 bases removed from V and 1 base from J, the gap between germline ends came to 13 bases. This CDR3 has 17 amino acids. Germline-derived CDR1 and CDR2 are MNHGY and SAAAGT. In nucleotides, the CDR3 is TGTGCCAGCAGTTACTCCGGTTATGAAGCGTCTGGAAACACCATATATTTT. Its protein is CASSYSGYEASGNTIYF.

The chain is built from TRBV6-8 and TRBJ1-4, with D possibly matching TRBD1 (6 bases). Germline CDR1 reads MNHGY; CDR2 reads SAAAGT. V gave up 2 bases and J gave up 8 bases, with 9 bases separating them. The CDR3 covers 13 residues. Written as DNA, the CDR3 is TGTGCCAGCAGTTACGGGACAAAGGAAAAACTGTTTTTT. Protein sequence: CASSYGTKEKLFF.

In its sample, this clone was seen a few times. V and J are TRBV11-3 and TRBJ2-7; D uncertain. The CDR3 length is 14 residues. Looked up from germline, CDR1 is SGHNT and CDR2 is YENEEA. V lost 7 bases to trimming and J lost 0 bases, with 13 bases between them. DNA of the CDR3: TGTGCCAGCAACCCCACGGGCAGCTCCTACGAGCAGTACTTC. Amino acid sequence: CASNPTGSSYEQYF.